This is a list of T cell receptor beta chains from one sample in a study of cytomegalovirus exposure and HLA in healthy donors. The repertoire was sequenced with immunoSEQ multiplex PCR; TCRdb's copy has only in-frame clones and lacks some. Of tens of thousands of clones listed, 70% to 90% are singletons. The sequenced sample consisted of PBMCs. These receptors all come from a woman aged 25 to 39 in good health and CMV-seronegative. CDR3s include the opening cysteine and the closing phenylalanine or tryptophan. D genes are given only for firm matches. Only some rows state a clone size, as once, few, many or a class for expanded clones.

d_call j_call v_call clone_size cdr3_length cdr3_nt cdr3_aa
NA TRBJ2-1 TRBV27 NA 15 TGTGCCAGCAGACAAAATTTCCAGGGTTACAATGAGCAGTTCTTC CASRQNFQGYNEQFF
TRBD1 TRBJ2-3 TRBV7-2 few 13 TGTGCCAGCAGCAGCCGGGACAGGGATACGCAGTATTTT CASSSRDRDTQYF
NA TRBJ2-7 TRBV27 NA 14 TGTGCCAGCAGTTTATCGGCAGGGAGGTACGAGCAGTACTTC CASSLSAGRYEQYF
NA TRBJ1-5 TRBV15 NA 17 TGTGCCACCAGCAGAGGGGGTGGGGCCGGGAGCAATCAGCCCCAGCATTTT CATSRGGGAGSNQPQHF
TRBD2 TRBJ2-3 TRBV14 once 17 TGTGCCAGCAGCCAAGATCGACTAGCGGCGAGCACAGATACGCAGTATTTT CASSQDRLAASTDTQYF
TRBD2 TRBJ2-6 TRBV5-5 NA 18 TGTGCCAGCAGCCGAGGACTAGCGGGGGGGAGTGGGGCCAACGTCCTGACTTTC CASSRGLAGGSGANVLTF
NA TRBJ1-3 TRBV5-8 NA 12 TGTGCCAGCAGCTTGGCCGGCGGCACCATATATTTT CASSLAGGTIYF
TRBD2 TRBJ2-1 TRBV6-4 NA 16 TGTGCCAGCAGTGACTTTAGCGGGGCAACCTACAATGAGCAGTTCTTC CASSDFSGATYNEQFF
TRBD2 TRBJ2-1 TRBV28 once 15 TGTGCCAGCAGGGTTGAGCGGGGGGCCTACAATGAGCAGTTCTTC CASRVERGAYNEQFF
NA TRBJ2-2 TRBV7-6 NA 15 TGTGCCAGCAGCTTGGAGGCAGGAACCACCGGGGAGCTGTTTTTT CASSLEAGTTGELFF
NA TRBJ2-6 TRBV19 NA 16 TGTGCCAGTAGTATAGGGGAAGGGAGAGGGGCCAACGTCCTGACTTTC CASSIGEGRGANVLTF
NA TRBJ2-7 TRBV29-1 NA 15 TGCAGCGTTGGGAAGTCGGACAGCAGCTCCTACGAGCAGTACTTC CSVGKSDSSSYEQYF
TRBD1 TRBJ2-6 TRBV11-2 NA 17 TGTGCCAGCAGCTCCGGACAGGGGAGCTCTGGGGCCAACGTCCTGACTTTC CASSSGQGSSGANVLTF
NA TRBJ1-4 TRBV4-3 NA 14 TGCGCCAGCAGCCAATGGCCGTTTAATGAAAAACTGTTTTTT CASSQWPFNEKLFF
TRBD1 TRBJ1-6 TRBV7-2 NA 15 TGTGCCAGCAGCCTAGTCAGGGGGCAGGGTTCACCCCTCCACTTT CASSLVRGQGSPLHF
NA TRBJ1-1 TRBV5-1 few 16 TGCGCCAGCAGCCAATCCCCCAGGTTGAGCGGCACTGAAGCTTTCTTT CASSQSPRLSGTEAFF
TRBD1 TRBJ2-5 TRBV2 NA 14 TGTGCCAGCAGCAGGGACAGGGGCCAAGAGACCCAGTACTTC CASSRDRGQETQYF
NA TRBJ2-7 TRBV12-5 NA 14 TGTGCTAGTGGAACGGATCCAGGGCCATACGAGCAGTACTTC CASGTDPGPYEQYF